This T cell receptor (beta chain) was observed in a study of vaccination and CD4 T cells after COVID-19. A remark on this clonotype: Its antigen is unknown.

An Oncomine TCR Beta short-read assay was used to sequence the DNA from cultured CD4+ T cells. The genomic DNA was obtained from cultured CD4+ T cells by extraction with the QIAamp micro DNA kit. MiXCR was run by TCRdb on the PCR reads, yielding one entry per CDR3 protein. The sample includes about 16,000 distinct CDR3 sequences, around 48% of them seen just once. As for treatment: approximately nine-day PBMC culture with coronavirus spike peptide pools or control peptides (ViraFEST assay). Germline loops: CDR1 SGHTA, CDR2 FQGNSA. V gave up 4 bases and J gave up 5 bases; unmatched junction bases: 8. This CDR3 has 15 residues.

The clonotype originates from a human donor who had recovered from COVID-19. Sequencing was done on a sample of CD4+ T cells from blood, cultured in vitro. This chain connects TRBV7-2 to TRBJ2-7, with TRBD2 identical over 10 bases. The chain's CDR3 is CASSSQAGGIHEQYF. CDR3 coding DNA: TGTGCCAGCAGCTCCCAAGCGGGGGGGATCCACGAGCAGTACTTC.